This TCR beta chain was sequenced in a study of cytomegalovirus exposure and HLA in healthy donors. Study at large: About 85 million unique TCRs from HLA-typed donors were held in an early release of data.

V lost 3 bases and J lost 3; bases outside the gene matches: 3. The CDR3 totals 14 residues. CDR1 and CDR2 (germline): LGHNT, FRNRAP. PCR involved 60 Vbeta and 13 Jbeta primers. Profiling relied on immunoSEQ multiplex PCR, and the TCRdb table lists in-frame clones only, not all of them. The profile shows 170,000 or so clones, roughly 80% of them singletons. Regarding the study as a whole: Three of the chains that were CMV-associated were confirmed in vitro to be specific for CMV antigens. Later on, a genetic analysis was performed. It linked a missense variant in DCLRE1C with V- and J-gene trimming of TCR beta. When a later analysis was performed, an Asian-associated ancestry cluster reportedly had fewer N-insertions than the approximately 690-donor mean.

A word on this clone: The antigen is not known.

Sample: PBMCs. This chain links TRBV12-5 with TRBJ2-3; 7 bases fit TRBD1. This sequence was found in a boy between 5 and 17 years old in good health and CMV-seronegative. The CDR3 region is CASGFGTATDTQYF. The CDR3 DNA follows: TGTGCTAGTGGTTTCGGGACAGCAACAGATACGCAGTATTTT.